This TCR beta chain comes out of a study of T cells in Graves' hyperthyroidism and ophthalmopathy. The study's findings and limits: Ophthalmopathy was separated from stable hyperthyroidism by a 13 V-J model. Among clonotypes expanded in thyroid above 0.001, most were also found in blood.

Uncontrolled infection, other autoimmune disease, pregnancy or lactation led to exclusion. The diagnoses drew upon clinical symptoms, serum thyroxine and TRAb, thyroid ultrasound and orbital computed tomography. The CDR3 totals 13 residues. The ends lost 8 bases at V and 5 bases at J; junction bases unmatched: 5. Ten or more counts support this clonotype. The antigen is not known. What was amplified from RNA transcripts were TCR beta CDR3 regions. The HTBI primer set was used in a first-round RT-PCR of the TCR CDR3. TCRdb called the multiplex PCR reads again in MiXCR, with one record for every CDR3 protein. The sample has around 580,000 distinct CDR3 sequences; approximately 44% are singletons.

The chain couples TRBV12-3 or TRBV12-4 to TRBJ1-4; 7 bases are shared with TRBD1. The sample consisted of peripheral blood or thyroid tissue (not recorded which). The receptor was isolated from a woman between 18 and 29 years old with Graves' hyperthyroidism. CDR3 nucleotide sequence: TGTGCCAGCGGGGACAGTATAAATGAAAAACTGTTTTTT. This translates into CASGDSINEKLFF.